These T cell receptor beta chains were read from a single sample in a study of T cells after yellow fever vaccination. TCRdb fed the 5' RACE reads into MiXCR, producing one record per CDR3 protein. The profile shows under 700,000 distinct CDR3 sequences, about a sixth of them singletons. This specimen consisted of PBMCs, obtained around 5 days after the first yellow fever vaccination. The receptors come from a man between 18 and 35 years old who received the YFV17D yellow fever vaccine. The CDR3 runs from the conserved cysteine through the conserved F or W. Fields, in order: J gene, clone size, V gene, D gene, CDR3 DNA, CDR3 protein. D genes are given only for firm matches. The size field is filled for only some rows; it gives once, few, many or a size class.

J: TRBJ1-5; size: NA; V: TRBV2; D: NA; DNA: TGTGCCAGCAGACTGGGGATGAGGGGCAATCAGCCCCAGCATTTT; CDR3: CASRLGMRGNQPQHF
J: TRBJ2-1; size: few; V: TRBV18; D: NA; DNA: TGTGCCAGCTCACCAGCCAGCGCTGAGCAGTTCTTC; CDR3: CASSPASAEQFF
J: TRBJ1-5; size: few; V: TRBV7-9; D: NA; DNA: TGTGCCAGCAGCCAGGACGGTAGCAATCAGCCCCAGCATTTT; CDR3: CASSQDGSNQPQHF
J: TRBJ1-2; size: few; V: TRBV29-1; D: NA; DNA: TGCAGCGTTGAAGATTGGGGAGGGGTCTATGGCTACACCTTC; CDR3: CSVEDWGGVYGYTF
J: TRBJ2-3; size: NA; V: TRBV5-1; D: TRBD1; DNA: TGCGCCAGCAGCTTACTGACAGGGACAGATACGCAGTATTTT; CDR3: CASSLLTGTDTQYF
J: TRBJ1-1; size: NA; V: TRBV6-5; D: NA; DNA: TGTGCCAGCAGTTACGGGTTGGGGCGTGAAGCTTTCTTT; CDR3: CASSYGLGREAFF
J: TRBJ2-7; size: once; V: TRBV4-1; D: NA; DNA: TGCGCCAGCAGCCACCCAGATGGGACGCACGAGCAGTACTTC; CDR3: CASSHPDGTHEQYF
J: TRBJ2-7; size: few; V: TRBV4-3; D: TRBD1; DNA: TGCGCCAGCAGCCCAGATATTAGGACAGGGCGCTACTACGAGCAGTACTTC; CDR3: CASSPDIRTGRYYEQYF
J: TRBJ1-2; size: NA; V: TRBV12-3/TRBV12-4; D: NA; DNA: TGTGCCAGCAGTTTTATCGCGGACTATGGCTACACCTTC; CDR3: CASSFIADYGYTF
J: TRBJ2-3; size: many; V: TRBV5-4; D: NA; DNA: TGTGCCAGCAGCTTGACGCCGAGAACCACAGATACGCAGTATTTT; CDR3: CASSLTPRTTDTQYF
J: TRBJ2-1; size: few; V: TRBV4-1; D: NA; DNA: TGCGCCAGCAGCTTTCCGGGTCTCTCCTACAATGAGCAGTTCTTC; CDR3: CASSFPGLSYNEQFF
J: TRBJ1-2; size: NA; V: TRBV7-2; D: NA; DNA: TGTGCCAGCAGCTACCGACAGATCCACAGTAAAAACTATGGCTACACCTTC; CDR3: CASSYRQIHSKNYGYTF
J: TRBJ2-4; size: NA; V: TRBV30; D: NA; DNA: TGTGCCTGGAGTTCCCTAGCCCAAAACATTCAGTACTTC; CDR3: CAWSSLAQNIQYF
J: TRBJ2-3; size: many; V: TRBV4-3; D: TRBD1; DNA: TGCGCCAGCAGCCCTCGGGACAGGGGGCTTCGGGATACGCAGTATTTT; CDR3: CASSPRDRGLRDTQYF
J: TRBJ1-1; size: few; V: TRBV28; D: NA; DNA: TGTGCCAGCAGTTTGTCCCGAGCGGGGACTGAAGCTTTCTTT; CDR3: CASSLSRAGTEAFF
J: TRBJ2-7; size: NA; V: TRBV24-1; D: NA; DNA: TGTGCCACCATCGGGCAGGGGCTATACGAGCAGTACTTC; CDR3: CATIGQGLYEQYF
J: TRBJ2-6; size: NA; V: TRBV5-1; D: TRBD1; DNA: TGCGCCAGCAGCCTCCCCGACAGGGTCCCTACCTCTGGGGCCAACGTCCTGACTTTC; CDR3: CASSLPDRVPTSGANVLTF
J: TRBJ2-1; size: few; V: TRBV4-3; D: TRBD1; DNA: TGCGCCAGCAGCCAAGCCGGGACAGGGAGGGATGAGCAGTTCTTC; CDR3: CASSQAGTGRDEQFF
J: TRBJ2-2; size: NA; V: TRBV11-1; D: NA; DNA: TGTGCCAGCAGCCCTGCTGGGAAACAAGGGGAGCTGTTTTTT; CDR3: CASSPAGKQGELFF
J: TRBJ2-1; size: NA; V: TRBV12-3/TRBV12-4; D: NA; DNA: TGTGCCAGCAGTTCCCGTTCCGGGACATCCCATGAGCAGTTCTTC; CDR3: CASSSRSGTSHEQFF
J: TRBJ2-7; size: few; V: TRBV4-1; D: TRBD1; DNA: TGCGCCAGCAGCCAGGGAACACAGGGACAGGGAGTCTCCGAGCAGTACTTC; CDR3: CASSQGTQGQGVSEQYF
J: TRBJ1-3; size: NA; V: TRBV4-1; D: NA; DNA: TGCGCCAGCAGCCAAGATAGCAGGGAGAACCAGCGTATCATCTCTGGAAACACCATATATTTT; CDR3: CASSQDSRENQRIISGNTIYF
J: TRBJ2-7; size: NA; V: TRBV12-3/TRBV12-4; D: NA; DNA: TGTGCCAGCGCCACTAGGGTTTGGACCCTTGAGTACGAGCAGTACTTC; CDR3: CASATRVWTLEYEQYF
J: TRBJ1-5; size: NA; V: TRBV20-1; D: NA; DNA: TGCAGTGCTAGGGCGGGGGGCGATCCTCAGCCCCAGCATTTT; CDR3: CSARAGGDPQPQHF
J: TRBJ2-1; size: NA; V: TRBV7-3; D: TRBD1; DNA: TGTGCCAGCAGCTTCCAGGGGGCGCGACGGGCTGAGCAGTTCTTC; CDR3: CASSFQGARRAEQFF
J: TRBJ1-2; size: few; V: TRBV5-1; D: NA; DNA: TGCGCCAGCAGCCCGATTGACAGCTATGGCTACACCTTC; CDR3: CASSPIDSYGYTF
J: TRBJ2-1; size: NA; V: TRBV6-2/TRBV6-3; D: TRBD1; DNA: TGTGCCAGCAGTTACAGCACAGGGGGCCCGAGCTCCTACAATGAGCAGTTCTTC; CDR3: CASSYSTGGPSSYNEQFF
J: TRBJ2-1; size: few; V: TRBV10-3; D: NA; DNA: TGTGCCATCAGTGAGTCAGACAATGAGCAGTTCTTC; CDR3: CAISESDNEQFF
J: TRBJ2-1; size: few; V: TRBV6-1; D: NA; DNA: TGTGCCAGCAAAGCTGACAGATATGAGCAGTTCTTC; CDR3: CASKADRYEQFF
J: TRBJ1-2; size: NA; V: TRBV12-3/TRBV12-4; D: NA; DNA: TGTGCCAGCAGGTCTCGGGGTCAGGGCGACTATGGCTACACCTTC; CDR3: CASRSRGQGDYGYTF
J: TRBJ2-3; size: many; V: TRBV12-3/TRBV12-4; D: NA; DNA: TGTGCCAGCAGTTTTAATCAGTGGGGAGATACGCAGTATTTT; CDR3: CASSFNQWGDTQYF
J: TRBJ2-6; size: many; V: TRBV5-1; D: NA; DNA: TGCGCCAGCAGCTGGTACAGCGGGGCCAACGTCCTGACTTTC; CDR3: CASSWYSGANVLTF
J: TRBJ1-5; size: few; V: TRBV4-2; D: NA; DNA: TGTGCCAGCAGCCAATCGGAGAATCAGCCCCAGCATTTT; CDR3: CASSQSENQPQHF
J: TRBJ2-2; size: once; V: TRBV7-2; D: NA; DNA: TGTGCCAGCAGCTTGGCGGGCGTGTCCGGGGAGCTGTTTTTT; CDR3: CASSLAGVSGELFF
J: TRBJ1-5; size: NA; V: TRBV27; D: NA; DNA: TGTGCCAGCAGTCTACGGCGCACCAGCCAGCCCCAGCATTTT; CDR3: CASSLRRTSQPQHF
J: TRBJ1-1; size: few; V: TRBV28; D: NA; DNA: TGTGCCAGCAGCTTTGTGTGGCAGAACACTGAAGCTTTCTTT; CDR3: CASSFVWQNTEAFF
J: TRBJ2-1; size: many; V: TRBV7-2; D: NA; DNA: TGTGCCAGCGGCCGGAATGAGCAGTTCTTC; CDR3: CASGRNEQFF
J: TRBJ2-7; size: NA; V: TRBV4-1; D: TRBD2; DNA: TGCGCCAGCAGCTTGCGACAGGCTAGAGTGGCGGGGGGGCACGAGCAGTACTTC; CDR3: CASSLRQARVAGGHEQYF
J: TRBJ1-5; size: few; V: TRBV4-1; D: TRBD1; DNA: TGCGCCAGCAAACCAGGGGGGTTGGGAAGCAATCAGCCCCAGCATTTT; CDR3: CASKPGGLGSNQPQHF
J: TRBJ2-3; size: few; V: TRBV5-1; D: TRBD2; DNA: TGCGCCAGCTGGAAAGAATTAGCGGGGGGGACGGATACGCAGTATTTT; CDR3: CASWKELAGGTDTQYF